This T cell receptor beta chain was identified during a study of T-cell reconstitution after alpha-beta-depleted transplantation in children. The germline V gene has CDR1 DFQATT and CDR2 SNEGSKA (reference sequence). V was clipped by 0 bases and J by 8 bases; unmatched bases: 1. The CDR3 covers 12 residues. The table lists this clonotype with many counts. During its preparation, the TCRbeta library received unique molecular identifiers. TCRdb reprocessed the PCR reads via MiXCR and lists one record per CDR3 protein. This table holds a few hundred thousand distinct CDR3 sequences, 9.7% found once. The chain couples TRBV20-1 to TRBJ2-1; TRBD2 matches at 7 bases. The TCR comes from a human donor who donated a stem cell graft to a child with SCID. Material: PBMCs from the stem cell graft donor, obtained from the stem cell graft. CDR3 DNA: TGCAGTGCTAGAGATGGGGGGGATGAGCAGTTCTTC. The encoded protein is CSARDGGDEQFF.